This TCR beta chain stems from a study of T cells in Graves' hyperthyroidism and ophthalmopathy. Study-wide results and caveats: A model of 13 V-J pairs discriminated ophthalmopathy from stable hyperthyroidism.

The length of the CDR3 is 13 residues. Trimming stripped 7 bases from V and 11 bases from J, with 17 bases between. CDR1 is MNHNS and CDR2 is SASEGT in the germline V gene. Amplification of TCR beta CDR3 regions was performed using RNA transcripts as template. Initially, a first-round RT-PCR of the TCR CDR3 employed the HTBI primer set. TCRdb re-called the multiplex PCR reads through MiXCR, storing one row per CDR3 protein. The data hold under 450,000 distinct CDR3 sequences, with roughly 14% observed a single time. This clonotype was observed many times. Its antigen is not known. Those patients with uncontrolled infection, other autoimmune disease, pregnancy or lactation were excluded. Predating any ophthalmopathy symptoms, the blood sample was taken at first hyperthyroidism diagnosis. The source of the PBMCs was over 8.5 ml of fresh peripheral blood.

The receptor was derived from a man aged 30-40 years with Graves' hyperthyroidism that later progressed to Graves' ophthalmopathy. The chain couples TRBV6-1 to TRBJ2-2; the D gene is possibly TRBD2 (5 bases). Sequencing used blood. The CDR3 loop is CASTPPAPGELFF. The CDR3 region has the DNA TGTGCCAGCACTCCCCCCGCGCCGGGAGAGCTGTTTTTT.